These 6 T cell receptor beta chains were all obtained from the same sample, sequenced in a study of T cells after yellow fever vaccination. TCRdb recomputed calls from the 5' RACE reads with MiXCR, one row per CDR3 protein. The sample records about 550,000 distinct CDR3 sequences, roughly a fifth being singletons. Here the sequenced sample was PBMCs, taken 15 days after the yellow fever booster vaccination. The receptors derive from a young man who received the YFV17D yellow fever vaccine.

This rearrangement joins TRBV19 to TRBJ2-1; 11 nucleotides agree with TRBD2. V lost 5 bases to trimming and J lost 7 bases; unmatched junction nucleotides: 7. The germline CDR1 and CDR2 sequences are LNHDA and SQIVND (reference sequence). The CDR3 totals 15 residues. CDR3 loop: CASSGLAGGGNEQFF. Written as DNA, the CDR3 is TGTGCCAGTAGTGGCCTAGCGGGAGGTGGGAATGAGCAGTTCTTC.

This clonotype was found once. Here the CDR3 DNA reads TGTGCCACCCTCCCCACGGGGCTAGCGGTATACAATGAGCAGTTCTTC. It is translated as CATLPTGLAVYNEQFF. The rearrangement links TRBV19 to TRBJ2-1, with 7 positions matching TRBD2. The CDR3 has 16 amino acids. The J segment lost 4 bases and the V segment lost 10 bases, leaving 16 bases of the junction unmatched. CDR1 and CDR2 (germline): LNHDA, SQIVND (reference sequence).

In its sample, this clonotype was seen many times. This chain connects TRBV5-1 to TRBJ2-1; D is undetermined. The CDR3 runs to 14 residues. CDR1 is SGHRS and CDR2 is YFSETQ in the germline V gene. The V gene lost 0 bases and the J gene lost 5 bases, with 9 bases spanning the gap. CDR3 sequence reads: CASSLATANNEQFF. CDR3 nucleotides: TGCGCCAGCAGCTTGGCGACTGCTAACAATGAGCAGTTCTTC.

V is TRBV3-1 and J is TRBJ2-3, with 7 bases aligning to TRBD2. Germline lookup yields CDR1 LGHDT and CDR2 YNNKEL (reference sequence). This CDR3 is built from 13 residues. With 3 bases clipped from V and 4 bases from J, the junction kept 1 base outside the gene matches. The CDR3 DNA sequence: TGTGCCAGCAGCCAGACTAGCTCAGATACGCAGTATTTT. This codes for CASSQTSSDTQYF.

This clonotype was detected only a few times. The CDR3 loop reads CAISDDVSYEQYF. DNA for the CDR3: TGTGCCATCAGTGATGACGTTTCCTACGAGCAGTACTTC. The V gene is TRBV10-3, the J gene TRBJ2-7; D not certain. The CDR3 covers 13 residues. With 3 bases removed from V and 1 base from J, the gap between germline ends came to 7 bases. Looked up from germline, CDR1 is ENHRY and CDR2 is SYGVKD.

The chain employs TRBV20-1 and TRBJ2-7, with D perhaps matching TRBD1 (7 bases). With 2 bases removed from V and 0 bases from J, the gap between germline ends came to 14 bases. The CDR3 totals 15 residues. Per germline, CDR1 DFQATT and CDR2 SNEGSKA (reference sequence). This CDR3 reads CSARRRDRYSYEQYF. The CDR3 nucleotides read TGCAGTGCTAGAAGGCGGGACAGATACTCCTACGAGCAGTACTTC.